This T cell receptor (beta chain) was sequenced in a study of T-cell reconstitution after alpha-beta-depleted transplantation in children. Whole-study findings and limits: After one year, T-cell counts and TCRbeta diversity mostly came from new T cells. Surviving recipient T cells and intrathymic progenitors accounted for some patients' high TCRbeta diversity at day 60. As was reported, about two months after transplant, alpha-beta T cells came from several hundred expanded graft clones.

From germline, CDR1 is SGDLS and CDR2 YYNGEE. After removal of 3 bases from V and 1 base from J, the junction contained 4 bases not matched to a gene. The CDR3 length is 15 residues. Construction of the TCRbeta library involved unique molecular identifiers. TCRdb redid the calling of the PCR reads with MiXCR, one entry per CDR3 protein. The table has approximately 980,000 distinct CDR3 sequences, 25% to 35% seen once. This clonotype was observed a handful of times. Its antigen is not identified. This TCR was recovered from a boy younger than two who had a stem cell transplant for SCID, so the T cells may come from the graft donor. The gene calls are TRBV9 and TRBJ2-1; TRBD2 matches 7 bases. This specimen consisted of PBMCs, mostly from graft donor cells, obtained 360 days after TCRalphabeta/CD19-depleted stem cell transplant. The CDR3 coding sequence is TGTGCCAGCAGCGCTAGCGGCAAGTCCTACAATGAGCAGTTCTTC. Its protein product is CASSASGKSYNEQFF.